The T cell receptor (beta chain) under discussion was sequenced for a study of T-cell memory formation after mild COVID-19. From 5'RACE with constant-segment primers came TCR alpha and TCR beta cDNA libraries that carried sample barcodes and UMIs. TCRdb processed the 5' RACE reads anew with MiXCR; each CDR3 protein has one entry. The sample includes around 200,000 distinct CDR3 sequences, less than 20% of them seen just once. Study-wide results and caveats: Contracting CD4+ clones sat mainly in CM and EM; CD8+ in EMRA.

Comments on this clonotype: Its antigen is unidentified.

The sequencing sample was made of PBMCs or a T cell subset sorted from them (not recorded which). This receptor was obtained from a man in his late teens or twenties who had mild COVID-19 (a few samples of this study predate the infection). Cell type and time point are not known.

This CDR3 is CASSLAGTGGEGYTF. In DNA form, the CDR3 reads TGCGCCAGCAGCTTGGCCGGGACAGGGGGGGAAGGCTACACCTTC. The chain joins TRBV5-1 to TRBJ1-2, with 11 positions matching TRBD1. The CDR3 runs to 15 residues. Germline V CDR1 and CDR2: SGHRS, YFSETQ. The ends lost 0 bases at V and 8 bases at J; junction bases unmatched: 6.